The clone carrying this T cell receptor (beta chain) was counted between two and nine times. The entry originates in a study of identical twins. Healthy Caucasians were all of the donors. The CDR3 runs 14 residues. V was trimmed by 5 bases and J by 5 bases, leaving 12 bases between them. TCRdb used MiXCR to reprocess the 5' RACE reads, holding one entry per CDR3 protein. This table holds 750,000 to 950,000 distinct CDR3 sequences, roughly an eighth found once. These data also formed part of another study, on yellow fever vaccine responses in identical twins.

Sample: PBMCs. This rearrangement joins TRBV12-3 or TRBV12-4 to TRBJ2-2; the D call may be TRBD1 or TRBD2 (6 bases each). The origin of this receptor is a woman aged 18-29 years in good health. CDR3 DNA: TGTGCCAGCAGTATTAAAGGGGGGACCGGGGAGCTGTTTTTT. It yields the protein CASSIKGGTGELFF.